The rows below give T cell receptor beta chains drawn from one sample of a study of beta chain features in type 1 diabetes. The repertoire was sequenced with immunoSEQ multiplex PCR; TCRdb's copy has only in-frame clones and lacks some. Of over 150,000 clones listed, about 13% were seen once; the top ten hold approximately 0.64%. Sample: central memory CD4+ T cells from blood. The receptors originated from a woman under 30 in good health. Both conserved end residues are part of each CDR3. D genes are given only for firm matches. Only part of the rows carry a size: once, few, many, or a class if the clone is expanded.

>TRBJ2-4|NA|TRBV27|TRBD1
TGTGCCAGCAGTTTACCTAGACAGGGTCAAGCCAAAAACATTCAGTACTTC
CASSLPRQGQAKNIQYF
>TRBJ1-2|NA|TRBV4-2|NA
TGTGCCAGCAGCCAAGATCGTTACGGGGGAGGCTACACCTTC
CASSQDRYGGGYTF
>TRBJ2-5|NA|TRBV30|TRBD2
TGTGCTGTCGCGGGGGGGCCTCTGAAAGAGACCCAGTACTTC
CAVAGGPLKETQYF
>TRBJ2-5|few|TRBV28|TRBD1
TGTGCCAGCAGTTTACCCGGACAGGGCTGGGAGACCCAGTACTTC
CASSLPGQGWETQYF
>TRBJ1-2|NA|TRBV30|NA
TGTGCCTGGGACCCAGGGGATAACTATGGCTACACCTTC
CAWDPGDNYGYTF
>TRBJ1-2|NA|TRBV10-3|NA
TGTGCCATCAGTGAGGGGGCGGATGGCTACACCTTC
CAISEGADGYTF
>TRBJ2-2|few|TRBV11-2|NA
TGTGCCAGCAGCTTACAGGGCGGGGAGCTGTTTTTT
CASSLQGGELFF
>TRBJ1-2|NA|TRBV28|NA
TGTGCCAGCAGCCCTTCCAACTATGGCTACACCTTC
CASSPSNYGYTF
>TRBJ2-7|few|TRBV5-1|TRBD2
TGCGCCAGCAGCCCCGGACTAGCCGCGTCCTACGAGCAGTACTTC
CASSPGLAASYEQYF
>TRBJ2-3|few|TRBV7-3|NA
TGTGCCAGCAGCCTCAGGGCAATTGGGCAGGGAACAGATACGCAGTATTTT
CASSLRAIGQGTDTQYF
>TRBJ2-5|many|TRBV2|TRBD2
TGTGCCACCTCCGCGGGAGGCGCGGGGCAAGAGACCCAGTACTTC
CATSAGGAGQETQYF
>TRBJ1-1|few|TRBV14|NA
TGTGCCAGCAGCCAAGGTTTTGGGGCAGCGCGCCGGATCACTGAAGCTTTCTTT
CASSQGFGAARRITEAFF
>TRBJ1-3|few|TRBV10-3|NA
TGTGCCAGCAGTTACTCGATAACGGGAAACACCATATATTTT
CASSYSITGNTIYF
>TRBJ2-1|NA|TRBV9|TRBD1
TGTGCCAGCAGGGGGACAGGGATAGACAATGAGCAGTTCTTC
CASRGTGIDNEQFF
>TRBJ2-7|NA|TRBV10-3|NA
TGTGCCATCAGTGATCGGATGGCGGGAAACTCCTACGAGCAGTACTTC
CAISDRMAGNSYEQYF
>TRBJ2-1|NA|TRBV7-2|NA
TGTGCCAGCAGCTTAGTAGCGGAGAATGAGCAGTTCTTC
CASSLVAENEQFF
>TRBJ2-7|NA|TRBV28|TRBD2
TGTGCCAGCAGGGGAGGACTAGCGCTGCACGAGCAGTACTTC
CASRGGLALHEQYF
>TRBJ2-7|NA|TRBV6-5|TRBD1
TGTGCCAGCAGTAGACAGGGGGCGACCTACGAGCAGTACTTC
CASSRQGATYEQYF
>TRBJ2-4|few|TRBV5-6|NA
TGTGCCAGCAGCTTGGGAGAAAACATTCAGTACTTC
CASSLGENIQYF
>TRBJ2-1|few|TRBV5-6|TRBD2
TGTGCCAGCAGCTTGGTCCTAGCGGACAATGAGCAGTTCTTC
CASSLVLADNEQFF
>TRBJ2-3|NA|TRBV5-6|NA
TGTGCCAGCAGCTCCGGGGGCACAGATACGCAGTATTTT
CASSSGGTDTQYF
>TRBJ2-7|NA|TRBV6-1|NA
TGTGCCAGCCTCCGAGGTGAGGGCTCCTACGAGCAGTACTTC
CASLRGEGSYEQYF
>TRBJ2-7|NA|TRBV5-1|NA
TGCGCCAGCAGCTTGGTGGGCACCTCCTACGAGCAGTACTTC
CASSLVGTSYEQYF
>TRBJ2-1|NA|TRBV19|TRBD2
TGTGCCAGTAGTATCATCGTACCGGGACTAGCGGCCCCCAATGAGCAGTTCTTC
CASSIIVPGLAAPNEQFF
>TRBJ2-3|few|TRBV10-3|NA
TGTGCCATCAGTTTAGGCGCAGGGGCCTATACCACAGATACGCAGTATTTT
CAISLGAGAYTTDTQYF
>TRBJ2-3|NA|TRBV14|TRBD1
TGTGCCAGCAGCCGCCTGAGGACAGGGTCCACAGATACGCAGTATTTT
CASSRLRTGSTDTQYF
>TRBJ1-3|few|TRBV2|NA
TGTGCCGGGGGGGTGACTGGAAACACCATATATTTT
CAGGVTGNTIYF
>TRBJ2-5|few|TRBV11-2|NA
TGTGCCAGCAGCTTAAGCAAGGGGGGGGAGACCCAGTACTTC
CASSLSKGGETQYF
>TRBJ2-6|few|TRBV5-4|TRBD1
TGTGCCAGCAGCTTGCCCCACAGGGGTACTGGGGCCAACGTCCTGACTTTC
CASSLPHRGTGANVLTF
>TRBJ1-5|NA|TRBV19|TRBD1
TGTGCCAGTGCCTGGGACAGGGGGCCTCAGCCCCAGCATTTT
CASAWDRGPQPQHF
>TRBJ2-1|NA|TRBV7-2|NA
TGTGCCAGCAGCCCCGGGGGGCAGGGGACGAGGTTGCAGTTCTTC
CASSPGGQGTRLQFF
>TRBJ2-1|NA|TRBV7-9|NA
TGTGCCAGCAGCTTAGAACAGTACAATGAGCAGTTCTTC
CASSLEQYNEQFF
>TRBJ2-7|few|TRBV7-8|TRBD2
TGTGCCAGCAGCTCTAGAGCTAGCGGCCGGAGCTCCTACGAGCAGTACTTC
CASSSRASGRSSYEQYF
>TRBJ2-3|NA|TRBV6-1|TRBD2
TGTGCCAGCGGCGGGAGGGGCACAGATACGCAGTATTTT
CASGGRGTDTQYF
>TRBJ2-7|few|TRBV5-1|NA
TGCGCCAGCAGCTCCGCCTTACGGACAGATAGCTCCTACGAGCAGTACTTC
CASSSALRTDSSYEQYF